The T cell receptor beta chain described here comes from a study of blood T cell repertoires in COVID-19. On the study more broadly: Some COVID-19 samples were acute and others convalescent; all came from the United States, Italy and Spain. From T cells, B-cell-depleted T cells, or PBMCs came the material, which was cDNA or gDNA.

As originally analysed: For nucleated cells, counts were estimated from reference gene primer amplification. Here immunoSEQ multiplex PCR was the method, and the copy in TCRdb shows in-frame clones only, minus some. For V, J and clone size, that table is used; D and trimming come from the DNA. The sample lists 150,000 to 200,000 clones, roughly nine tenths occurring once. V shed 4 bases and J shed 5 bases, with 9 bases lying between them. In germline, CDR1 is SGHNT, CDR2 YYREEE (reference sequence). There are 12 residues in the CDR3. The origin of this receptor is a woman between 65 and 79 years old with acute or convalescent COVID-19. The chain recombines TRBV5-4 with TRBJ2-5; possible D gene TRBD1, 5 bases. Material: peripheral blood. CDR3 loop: CASSQPGETQYF. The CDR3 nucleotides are TGTGCCAGCAGCCAGCCAGGGGAGACCCAGTACTTC.